These 14 T cell receptor beta chains share one sample of origin, sequenced in a study of shared clonotypes between healthy human individuals. The protocol was immunoSEQ multiplex PCR, while the TCRdb copy is restricted to in-frame clones and leaves out a portion. The repertoire holds some 2,500,000 clones, about nine tenths seen once, with 0.3% to 0.4% in the top ten. Sequenced: naive CD4+ T cells from PBMCs. Subset here: CD45RA+ positively selected. These receptors all come from a man between 18 and 29 years old in good health. Some clones in this sample may be carry-over from other donors' samples.

This clone was detected only a few times. The gene calls are TRBV7-3 and TRBJ2-2; a weak D match, TRBD2 (7 bases). Trimming stripped 7 bases from V and 4 bases from J, with 22 bases between. The length of the CDR3 is 17 residues. Germline loops: CDR1 SGHTA, CDR2 FQGTGA. CDR3 DNA: TGTGCCAGCACCCCTCTTAGGGGGAGGGCCGCCACCGGGGAGCTGTTTTTT. Encoded protein: CASTPLRGRAATGELFF.

The V gene is TRBV5-8, the J gene TRBJ1-2; D is uncertain. CDR1 is SGHTS and CDR2 is YDEGEE in the germline V gene. The length of the CDR3 is 14 residues. Trimming pared 0 bases from V and 7 bases from J, leaving 13 bases between. The CDR3 region is CASSLGQTSLGYTF. The CDR3 nucleotides are TGTGCCAGCAGCTTGGGGCAGACCTCCCTTGGCTACACCTTC.

This clone was counted a few times. The chain is built from TRBV10-2 and TRBJ2-7; 11 positions match TRBD2. The V and J ends lost 6 bases and 7 bases, in that order; junction bases with no gene match: 14. This CDR3 is built from 16 residues. Germline values: CDR1 WSHSY, CDR2 SAAADI. CDR3 coding DNA: TGCGCCAGCAGCCCCGTAGCGGGAGGGCCCCCTAGGGAGCAGTACTTC. Translating it yields CASSPVAGGPPREQYF.

This clone was recorded only once. V gene TRBV7-9 combines with J gene TRBJ2-7, with D possibly matching TRBD2 (6 bases). CDR1 and CDR2 from the germline V gene are SEHNR and FQNEAQ (reference sequence). The ends were cut back, 5 bases at V and 0 bases at J, with 14 bases in the middle. The CDR3 loop spans 15 amino acids. The CDR3 region has the DNA TGTGCCAGCAGCACACGGGACTCCCACTCCTACGAGCAGTACTTC. Its protein is CASSTRDSHSYEQYF. Full variable domain (outside the CDR3, taken from reference TRBV7-9 and TRBJ2-7): DTGVSQNPRHKITKRGQNVTFRCDPISEHNRLYWYRQTLGQGPEFLTYFQNEAQLEKSRLLSDRFSAERPKGSFSTLEIQRTEQGDSAMYLCASSTRDSHSYEQYFGPGTRLTVT.

This sequence joins TRBV5-1 and TRBJ2-2, with TRBD2 identical over 12 bases. The CDR3 extends over 16 amino acids. CDR1 is SGHRS and CDR2 is YFSETQ in the germline V gene. The V and J ends lost 2 bases and 6 bases, in that order; junction bases with no gene match: 5. The CDR3 bases are TGCGCCAGCAGCTTAAATGGACTAGCGGGATCCGGGGAGCTGTTTTTT. Its protein is CASSLNGLAGSGELFF. Based on the CDR3 plus reference TRBV5-1 and TRBJ2-2, the full variable domain is KAGVTQTPRYLIKTRGQQVTLSCSPISGHRSVSWYQQTPGQGLQFLFEYFSETQRNKGNFPGRFSGRQFSNSRSEMNVSTLELGDSALYLCASSLNGLAGSGELFFGEGSRLTVL.

The chain carries TRBV5-1 and TRBJ2-1; tentative D call: TRBD2 (6 bases). CDR3 length: 16 residues. Germline-derived CDR1 and CDR2 are SGHRS and YFSETQ. V was pared by 0 bases and J by 4 bases, with 14 bases between. The CDR3 loop is CASSLVRDWHYNEQFF. Written as DNA, the CDR3 is TGCGCCAGCAGCTTGGTAAGGGACTGGCATTACAATGAGCAGTTCTTC.

The J gene is TRBJ2-1, the V gene TRBV2; TRBD1 matches at 10 bases. J gave up 6 bases and V 6 bases, and 2 bases lay outside the gene matches. The CDR3 runs to 13 residues. From germline, CDR1 is SNHLY and CDR2 FYNNEI. The CDR3, as DNA: TGTGCCAGCAGGAGGACAGGGGGCAATGAGCAGTTCTTC. Residues: CASRRTGGNEQFF.

V usage is TRBV9 and J usage is TRBJ2-1; 8 positions match TRBD2. The CDR3 sequence is 15 residues long. Germline-derived CDR1 and CDR2 are SGDLS and YYNGEE. V lost 3 bases to trimming and J lost 3 bases; unmatched junction nucleotides: 5. The chain's CDR3 is CASSAASGYYNEQFF. As DNA, the CDR3 is TGTGCCAGCAGCGCCGCTAGCGGGTACTACAATGAGCAGTTCTTC.

The chain carries TRBV18 and TRBJ2-5; D is unclear. The germline gives CDR1 KGHSH, CDR2 LQKENI. Deletions cut 1 base from V and 1 base from J, with 7 bases between. This CDR3 has 14 residues. CDR3 amino acids: CASSPREVQETQYF. The CDR3 DNA reads TGTGCCAGCTCACCACGGGAAGTCCAAGAGACCCAGTACTTC.

The rearrangement uses TRBV14 and TRBJ1-2; 9 positions match TRBD1. The CDR3 runs to 17 residues. Germline V gene data show CDR1 as SGHDN and CDR2 as FVKESK. J gave up 1 base and V 1 base, and 7 bases lay outside the gene matches. The CDR3 nucleotides read TGTGCCAGCAGCCAAGCCCACAGGGGGCGTTTTAACTATGGCTACACCTTC. This encodes CASSQAHRGRFNYGYTF.

A remark on this clone: This same CDR3 is encoded by further DNA sequences in the sample. The V gene is TRBV6-6, the J gene TRBJ1-1; a possible D gene is TRBD1 (5 bases). The V end was cut by 5 bases, the J end by 4 bases, with 8 bases between. CDR1 is MNHNY, CDR2 SVGAGI, per germline (reference sequence). The CDR3 is 12 amino acids. CDR3 amino acids: CASSTGGTEAFF. The CDR3 DNA reads as TGTGCCAGCAGTACCGGGGGCACTGAAGCTTTCTTT.

Remarks on this clone: The identical CDR3 is also encoded by other nucleotide sequences in the sample. The chain combines TRBV27 with TRBJ1-5; the D is unclear. Deletions cut 5 bases from V and 3 bases from J, with 8 bases between. CDR1 is MNHEY, CDR2 SMNVEV, per germline (reference sequence). This CDR3 contains 13 residues. The CDR3 loop reads CASSPRVNQPQHF. The CDR3 nucleotides are TGTGCCAGCAGTCCCCGGGTCAATCAGCCCCAGCATTTT.

The J gene is TRBJ2-1, the V gene TRBV7-2; D unclear. With 3 bases removed from V and 7 bases from J, the gap between germline ends came to 10 bases. CDR1 is SGHTA, CDR2 FQGNSA, per germline. The CDR3 contains 13 residues. CDR3 loop: CASSFSLGNEQFF. CDR3 bases: TGTGCCAGCAGCTTTAGTCTCGGGAATGAGCAGTTCTTC.

J is TRBJ2-3 and V is TRBV28; D is unclear. V was cut by 7 bases and J by 0 bases, with 14 bases left in between. The germline V gene encodes CDR1 MDHEN and CDR2 SYDVKM. The CDR3 runs 15 residues. The CDR3 DNA reads as TGTGCCAGCACCGTTCCGCTAGGGAGCACAGATACGCAGTATTTT. This codes for CASTVPLGSTDTQYF.